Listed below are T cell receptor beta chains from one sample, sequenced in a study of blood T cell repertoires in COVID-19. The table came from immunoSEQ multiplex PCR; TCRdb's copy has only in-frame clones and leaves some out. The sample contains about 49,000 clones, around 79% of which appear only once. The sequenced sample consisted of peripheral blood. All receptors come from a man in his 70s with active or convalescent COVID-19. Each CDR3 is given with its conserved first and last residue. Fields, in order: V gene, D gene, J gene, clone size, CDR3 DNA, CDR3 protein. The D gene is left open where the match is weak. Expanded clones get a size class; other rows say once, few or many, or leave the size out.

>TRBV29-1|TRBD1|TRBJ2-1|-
TGCAGCGTTGAGACAGGGGGATACAATGAGCAGTTCTTC
CSVETGGYNEQFF
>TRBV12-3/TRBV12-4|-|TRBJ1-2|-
TGTGCCAGCAGCTCAACAATTTATGGCTACACCTTC
CASSSTIYGYTF
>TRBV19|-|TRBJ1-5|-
TGTGCCAGTAGACCATCCGGGCAGGGCAGCAATCAGCCCCAGCATTTT
CASRPSGQGSNQPQHF
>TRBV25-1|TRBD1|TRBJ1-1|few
TGTGCCAGCAGTCCAGGGGGCCGGGGGACTGAAGCTTTCTTT
CASSPGGRGTEAFF
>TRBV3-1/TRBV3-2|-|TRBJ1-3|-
TGTGCCAGCAGCCTAGACGCCGAGGTAGCGGGAAACACCATATATTTT
CASSLDAEVAGNTIYF
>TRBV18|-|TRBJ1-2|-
TGTGCCAGCTTACGCCAGGACTTGGAAGGCTACACCTTC
CASLRQDLEGYTF
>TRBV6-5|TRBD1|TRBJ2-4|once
TGTGCCAGCAGTCGGGACAGAGGCGGAAACATTCAGTACTTC
CASSRDRGGNIQYF
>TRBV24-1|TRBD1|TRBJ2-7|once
TGTGCCACCAGTGGACCGGGACAGGGGGCGCGGGAGCAGTACTTC
CATSGPGQGAREQYF
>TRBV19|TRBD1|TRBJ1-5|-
TGTGCCAGTAGTGAACAGGGGCGAGATCAGCCCCAGCATTTT
CASSEQGRDQPQHF
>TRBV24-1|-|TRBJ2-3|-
TGTGCCACCAGTGACCCGAACCGGGATACGCAGTATTTT
CATSDPNRDTQYF
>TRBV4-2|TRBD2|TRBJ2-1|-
TGTGCCAGCAGCCAAGCCCTAGCGGGGGGGTACAATGAGCAGTTCTTC
CASSQALAGGYNEQFF
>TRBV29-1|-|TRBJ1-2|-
TGCAGCCAATCGGGGGGGCCGATCTATGGCTACACCTTC
CSQSGGPIYGYTF
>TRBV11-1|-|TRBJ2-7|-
TGTGCCAGCAGCGTTATTGACAGGCGATCCTACGAGCAGTACTTC
CASSVIDRRSYEQYF
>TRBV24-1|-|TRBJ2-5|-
TGTGCCACCAGTGATATATTTGGTAGTGGCGGAGAGACCCAGTACTTC
CATSDIFGSGGETQYF
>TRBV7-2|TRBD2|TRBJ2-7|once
TGTGCCAGCAGCCCGACCGGGACTAGCGGGAGGGCCGGGGACGAGCAGTACTTC
CASSPTGTSGRAGDEQYF
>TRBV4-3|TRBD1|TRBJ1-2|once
TGCGCCAGCAGCCAAGTAGACAGGGACTATGGCTACACCTTC
CASSQVDRDYGYTF
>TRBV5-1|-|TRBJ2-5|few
TGCGCCAGCAGCTTGCCCCTGCGAGGGACCCAGTACTTC
CASSLPLRGTQYF
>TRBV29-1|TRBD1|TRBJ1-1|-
TGCAGCGTTTTTACCGGGACAGGCTGGGCTGAAGCTTTCTTT
CSVFTGTGWAEAFF
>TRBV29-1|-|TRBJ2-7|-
TGCAGCGTTGAAGTTGGTTCGGGGAAATTCGAGCAGTACTTC
CSVEVGSGKFEQYF
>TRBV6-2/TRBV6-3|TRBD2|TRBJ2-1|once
TGTGCCAGCAGTTACTCCCCTAGCGGGGCGTTGGAGTTCTTC
CASSYSPSGALEFF
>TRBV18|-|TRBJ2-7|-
TGTGCCAGCTCACCCACCAGGGAGGTCGAGCAGTACTTC
CASSPTREVEQYF
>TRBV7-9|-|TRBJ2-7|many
TGTGCCAGCAGCTTAACGGTCTACGAGCAGTACTTC
CASSLTVYEQYF
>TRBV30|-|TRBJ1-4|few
TGTGCCTGGAAACGTCTCCAGGCATCTAATGAAAAACTGTTTTTT
CAWKRLQASNEKLFF
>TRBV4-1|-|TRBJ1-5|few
TGCGCCAGCAGCCAAGATGGGGCGATGGGCAATCAGCCCCAGCATTTT
CASSQDGAMGNQPQHF
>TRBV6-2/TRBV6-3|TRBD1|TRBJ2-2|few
TGTGCCAGCAGTTTACAGGGGGCGCATACCGGGGAGCTGTTTTTT
CASSLQGAHTGELFF
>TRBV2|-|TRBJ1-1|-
TGTGCCAGTAGGACAAACACTGAAGCTTTCTTT
CASRTNTEAFF
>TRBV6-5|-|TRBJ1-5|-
TGTGCCAGCATGACCCCGAGGAGCAATCAGCCCCAGCATTTT
CASMTPRSNQPQHF
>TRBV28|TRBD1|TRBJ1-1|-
TGTGCCAGCAGCGGGACAGCCGCGGGCACTGAAGCTTTCTTT
CASSGTAAGTEAFF
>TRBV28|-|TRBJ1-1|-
TGTGCCAGCAGTTTATTGGGGCTAAGTATGAACACTGAAGCTTTCTTT
CASSLLGLSMNTEAFF
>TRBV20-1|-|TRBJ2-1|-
TGCAGTGTTACAGACAACAATGAGCAGTTCTTC
CSVTDNNEQFF
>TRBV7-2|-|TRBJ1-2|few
TGTGCCAGCAGCCTCCCGACAGCCTATGGCTACACCTTC
CASSLPTAYGYTF
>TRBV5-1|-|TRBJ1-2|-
TGCGCCAGCGGACTCACCGGGACAAATGGCTACACCTTC
CASGLTGTNGYTF
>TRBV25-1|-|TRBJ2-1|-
TGTGCCAGCAGTGAAAGCCGATTCAATGAGCAGTTCTTC
CASSESRFNEQFF
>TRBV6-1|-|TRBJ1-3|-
TGTGCCAGCAGTGACGACTACCGCTCTGGAAACACCATATATTTT
CASSDDYRSGNTIYF
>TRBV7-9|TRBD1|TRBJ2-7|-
TGTGCCAGCAGCTTTCCGGACAGGGGGCCGTACGAGCAGTACTTC
CASSFPDRGPYEQYF
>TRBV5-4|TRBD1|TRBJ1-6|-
TGTGCCAGCAGCTTGCGACAGGGGACCCAACCCCTCCACTTT
CASSLRQGTQPLHF
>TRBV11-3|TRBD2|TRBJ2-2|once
TGTGCCATCGTGGTCGGCGGGAGGGCCGGGACCGGGGAGCTGTTTTTT
CAIVVGGRAGTGELFF
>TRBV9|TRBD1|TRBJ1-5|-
TGTGCCAGCAGCCAGGGGGCCCTGGAGCCCCAGCATTTT
CASSQGALEPQHF
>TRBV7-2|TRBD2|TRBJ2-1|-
TGTGCCAGCAGCTTAGTTGGGTCGGGGGGGATCCGGAATGAGCAGTTCTTC
CASSLVGSGGIRNEQFF
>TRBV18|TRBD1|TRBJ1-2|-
TGTGCCAGCTCACCCGTAGCAGGGGGAATTAACTATGGCTACACCTTC
CASSPVAGGINYGYTF
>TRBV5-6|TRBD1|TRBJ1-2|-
TGTGCCAGCAGCTTGGCAGGGGACAGGGGGCGCACCTATGGCTACACCTTC
CASSLAGDRGRTYGYTF
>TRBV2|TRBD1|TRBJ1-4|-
TGTGCCGGAAGGGGGACAGGCTATGCAACTAATGAAAAACTGTTTTTT
CAGRGTGYATNEKLFF
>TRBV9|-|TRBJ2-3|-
TGTGCCAGCAGACCTCCCGGGTCCGGGGATACGCAGTATTTT
CASRPPGSGDTQYF
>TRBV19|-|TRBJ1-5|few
TGTGCCAGTAGTATAGGCATACAGAATAGCAATCAGCCCCAGCATTTT
CASSIGIQNSNQPQHF
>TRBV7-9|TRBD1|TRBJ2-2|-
TGTGCCAGCAGCCCCCAGAGGGGTGGACAGGGCAGGAACACCGGGGAGCTGTTTTTT
CASSPQRGGQGRNTGELFF
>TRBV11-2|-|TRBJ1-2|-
TGTGCCAGCAGCTCGGACATTCCTTATGGCTACACCTTC
CASSSDIPYGYTF
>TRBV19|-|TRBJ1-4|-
TGTGCCAGTAGTATAGGACACCGGGAGGAAAAACTGTTTTTT
CASSIGHREEKLFF
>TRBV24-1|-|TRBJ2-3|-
TGTGCCACCAGTGATCCAGGCAGGGGGGCAGATACGCAGTATTTT
CATSDPGRGADTQYF
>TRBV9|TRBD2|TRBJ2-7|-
TGTGCCAGCAGCATAGACGCTAGCGGGGGGGCCCTGTTTTACGAGCAGTACTTC
CASSIDASGGALFYEQYF